This passage covers 10 T cell receptor beta chains from one sample sequenced in a study of blood T cells in healthy people across ages. Together with a sample-barcoded 5' primer, a J-beta primer mix was included in a second PCR lasting about 7 to 11 cycles. Each CDR3 protein gets one entry after TCRdb re-called the 5' RACE reads with MiXCR. The table records about 570,000 distinct CDR3 sequences, around a quarter of them present only once. The same data also contributed to another study, on T cells of mothers and their children.

The sequencing sample was made of blood. Source of these receptors: a boy aged 2 to 9 in good health.

The gene calls are TRBV20-1 and TRBJ2-5; a possible D gene is TRBD2 (5 bases). This CDR3 has 13 amino acids. V lost 3 bases and J 1 base, leaving 9 bases between the germline ends. Per the germline V gene, CDR1 is DFQATT and CDR2 is SNEGSKA (reference sequence). CDR3 protein: CSASPLGQETQYF. CDR3 nucleotide sequence: TGCAGTGCTAGCCCACTAGGCCAAGAGACCCAGTACTTC.

Only a few counts were recorded for this clonotype. The chain couples TRBV7-6 to TRBJ2-1, with D possibly TRBD2 on 5 matching bases. There are 14 residues in the CDR3. With 1 base removed from V and 8 bases from J, the gap between germline ends came to 12 bases. Germline V gene sequence: CDR1 SGHVS, CDR2 FNYEAQ. The CDR3, as DNA: TGTGCCAGCAGCTTAGACGATGACGGGGATGAGCAGTTCTTC. It yields the protein CASSLDDDGDEQFF. Together with reference TRBV7-6 and TRBJ2-1, the CDR3 gives the full variable domain: GAGVSQSPRYKVTKRGQDVALRCDPISGHVSLYWYRQALGQGPEFLTYFNYEAQQDKSGLPNDRFSAERPEGSISTLTIQRTEQRDSAMYRCASSLDDDGDEQFFGPGTRLTVL.

V gene TRBV6-1 combines with J gene TRBJ1-3; D may be TRBD1 (6 bases). CDR3 length equals 16 residues. The germline V gene has CDR1 MNHNS and CDR2 SASEGT. V was pared by 5 bases and J by 6 bases, with 20 bases between. The CDR3 DNA follows: TGTGCCAGCAGTAAAGTAGCAGGGGCCGGGAAAAACACCATATATTTT. Protein sequence: CASSKVAGAGKNTIYF.

This clonotype occurred many times. V is TRBV12-3 or TRBV12-4 and J is TRBJ2-3; D not resolved. The CDR3 extends over 11 amino acids. The ends were cut back, 2 bases at V and 5 bases at J, with 2 bases in the middle. The CDR3 region has the DNA TGTGCCAGCAGTTTAAGAGATACGCAGTATTTT. Translating gives CASSLRDTQYF.

This clonotype came up a few times. The chain combines TRBV29-1 with TRBJ2-7; D is uncertain. Deletions cut 6 bases from V and 4 bases from J, with 13 bases between. The CDR3 loop spans 12 amino acids. The germline CDR1 and CDR2 sequences are SQVTM and ANQGSEA. CDR3 coding DNA: TGCAGCGTGGCCGTCAGTTCATACGAGCAGTACTTC. It is translated as CSVAVSSYEQYF.

In this sample, this clonotype turned up a few times. The rearrangement uses TRBV10-1 and TRBJ2-6; D not resolved. The CDR3 covers 14 residues. Between the trimmed V and J ends, which lost 4 bases and 0 bases, there was a span of 4 bases. Germline values: CDR1 WNHNN, CDR2 SYGVQD (reference sequence). CDR3 DNA: TGCGCCAGCAGTGTTGGCTCTGGGGCCAACGTCCTGACTTTC. Protein: CASSVGSGANVLTF.

Many counts were recorded for this clonotype. The V call is TRBV12-3 or TRBV12-4, the J call TRBJ2-7; possible D gene TRBD1, 5 bases. V dropped 6 bases and J dropped 1 base, with 10 bases sitting between them. The CDR3 extends over 13 amino acids. The CDR3 sequence: CASSSDSSYEQYF. DNA of the CDR3: TGTGCCAGCAGCTCCGACAGTTCCTACGAGCAGTACTTC.

This clonotype turned up a few times. J is TRBJ2-1 and V is TRBV7-2; unclear D gene. CDR3 length: 11 amino acids. Looked up from germline, CDR1 is SGHTA and CDR2 is FQGNSA. V dropped 5 bases and J dropped 10 bases, with 9 bases sitting between them. Written as DNA, the CDR3 is TGTGCCAGCAGCGCGCCCGGGGAGCAGTTCTTC. This sequence encodes CASSAPGEQFF.

In this sample, this clonotype turned up a few times. This chain connects TRBV19 to TRBJ2-3, with 7 bases lining up with TRBD1. This CDR3 contains 13 residues. Germline V gene lookup returns CDR1 LNHDA and CDR2 SQIVND (reference sequence). After removal of 6 bases from V and 2 bases from J, the junction contained 2 bases not matched to a gene. In nucleotides, the CDR3 is TGTGCCAGTAGGGGGACAGACACAGATACGCAGTATTTT. It translates to CASRGTDTDTQYF.

This clonotype has just one count. The chain couples TRBV3-1 to TRBJ2-5, with D unclear. The V end lost 3 bases, the J end lost 3 bases, and 8 bases lay between the germline ends. The germline V gene encodes CDR1 LGHDT and CDR2 YNNKEL (reference sequence). The CDR3 contains 13 residues. In DNA form, the CDR3 reads TGTGCCAGCAGCCAGGCGGAGAAAGAGACCCAGTACTTC. It specifies CASSQAEKETQYF.